The present T cell receptor beta chain was sequenced within a study of T cells in Graves' hyperthyroidism and ophthalmopathy. Study summary: Peripheral blood draws took place at initial diagnosis, ahead of any treatment. Study outcomes and limitations: Model-based prediction identified ophthalmopathy a median roughly 5.9 months prior to its onset. Blood also showed most of the thyroid clonotypes that were expanded above 0.001.

Researchers amplified the TCR beta CDR3 regions from RNA transcripts. RT-PCR in the first round (using the HTBI primer set) targeted the TCR CDR3. Using its own MiXCR run on the multiplex PCR reads, TCRdb lists one record per CDR3 protein. This sample has about 270,000 distinct CDR3 sequences; about 20% occur once, and the top ten carry around 60%. Fresh peripheral blood, around 9.5 ml, yielded the PBMCs. In its sample, this clonotype was seen many times. What it binds is unknown. V lost 6 bases to trimming and J lost 4 bases, with 18 bases between them. Germline lookup yields CDR1 SNHLY and CDR2 FYNNEI. This CDR3 has 15 residues.

This TCR was recovered from a man younger than 40 with Graves' ophthalmopathy. The specimen sequenced was blood. The chain uses TRBV2 and TRBJ2-5; possibly TRBD2 for D (5 bases). The CDR3 reads CASRSDEGSGETQYF. The CDR3 bases are TGTGCCAGCAGGAGCGATGAAGGGAGTGGAGAGACCCAGTACTTC.